This T cell receptor (beta chain) was identified in a study of response to subunit inactivated influenza vaccine. TCRdb used MiXCR to reprocess the RT-PCR reads, holding one entry per CDR3 protein. The table shows about 150,000 distinct CDR3 sequences, with about 10% occurring only once. Study conclusions and caveats: Few additional T cells are recruited per seasonal influenza vaccination, authors suggested.

The sample holds a few counts of this clonotype. The antigen remains undetermined. V gave up 5 bases and J gave up 3 bases; unmatched junction bases: 8. The CDR3 runs 15 residues. Germline assignment: CDR1 SGHAT and CDR2 FQNNGV. The sequence derives from a man between 50 and 69 years old who received an inactivated influenza vaccine. Sequencing used CD8+ T cells sorted from PBMCs, obtained around 25 months after vaccination. The rearrangement joins TRBV11-2 to TRBJ2-7; 9 bases map to TRBD2. Written as DNA, the CDR3 is TGTGCCAGCAGCAGCACTAGCGGGTTACGCTACGAGCAGTACTTC. Translation gives CASSSTSGLRYEQYF. The complete variable domain, with remaining parts taken from reference TRBV11-2 and TRBJ2-7, reads EAGVAQSPRYKIIEKRQSVAFWCNPISGHATLYWYQQILGQGPKLLIQFQNNGVVDDSQLPKDRFSAERLKGVDSTLKIQPAKLEDSAVYLCASSSTSGLRYEQYFGPGTRLTVT.